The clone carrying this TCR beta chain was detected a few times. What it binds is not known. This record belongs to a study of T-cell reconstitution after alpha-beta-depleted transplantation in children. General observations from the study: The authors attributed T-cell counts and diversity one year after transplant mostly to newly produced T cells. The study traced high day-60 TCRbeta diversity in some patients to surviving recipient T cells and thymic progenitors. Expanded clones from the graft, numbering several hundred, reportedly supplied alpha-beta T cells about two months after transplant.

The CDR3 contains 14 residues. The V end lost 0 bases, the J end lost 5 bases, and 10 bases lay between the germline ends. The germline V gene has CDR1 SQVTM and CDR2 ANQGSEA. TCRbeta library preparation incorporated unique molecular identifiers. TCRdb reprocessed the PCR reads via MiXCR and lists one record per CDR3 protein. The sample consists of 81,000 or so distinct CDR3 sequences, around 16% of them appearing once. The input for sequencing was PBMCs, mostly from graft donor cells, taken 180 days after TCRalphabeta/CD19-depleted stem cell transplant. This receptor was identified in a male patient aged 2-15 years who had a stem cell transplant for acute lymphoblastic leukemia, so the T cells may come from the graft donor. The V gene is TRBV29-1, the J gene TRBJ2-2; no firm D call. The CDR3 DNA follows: TGCAGCGTTGAAGAATTTGTGGGGACCGGGGAGCTGTTTTTT. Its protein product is CSVEEFVGTGELFF.